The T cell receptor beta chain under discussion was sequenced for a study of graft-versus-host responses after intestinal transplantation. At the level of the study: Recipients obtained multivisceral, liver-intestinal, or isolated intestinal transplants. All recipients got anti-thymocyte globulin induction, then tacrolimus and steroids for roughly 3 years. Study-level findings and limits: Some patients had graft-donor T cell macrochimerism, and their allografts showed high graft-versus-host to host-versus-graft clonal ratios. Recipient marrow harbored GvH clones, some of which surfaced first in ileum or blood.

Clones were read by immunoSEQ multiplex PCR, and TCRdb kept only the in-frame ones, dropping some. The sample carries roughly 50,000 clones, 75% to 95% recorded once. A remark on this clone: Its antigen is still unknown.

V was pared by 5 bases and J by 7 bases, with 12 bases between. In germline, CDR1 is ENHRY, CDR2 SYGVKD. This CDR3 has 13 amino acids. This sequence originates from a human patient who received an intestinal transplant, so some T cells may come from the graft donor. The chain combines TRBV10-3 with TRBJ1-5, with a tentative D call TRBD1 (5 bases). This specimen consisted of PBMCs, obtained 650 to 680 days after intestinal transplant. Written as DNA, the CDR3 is TGTGCCATCAGTTCGGGGCTTGGGCAGCCCCAGCATTTT. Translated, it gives CAISSGLGQPQHF.